These T cell receptor beta chains were read from a single sample in a study of regulatory T cells in long-lasting Graves disease. TCRdb re-derived calls from the multiplex PCR reads in MiXCR, one entry per CDR3 protein. The top ten clones hold roughly 23% of a sample with approximately 230,000 distinct CDR3 sequences, approximately 16% of them seen once. Sequenced here: peripheral blood mononuclear cells (PBMCs), sampled at new diagnosis, from a patient treated with antithyroid drugs. These receptors were obtained from a female donor with Graves disease. Each CDR3 is given with its conserved first and last residue. D genes are given only for firm matches. Size tells how often a clone was seen (once, few, many) or the class of an expanded clone, and some rows leave it out.

v_call,clone_size,j_call,d_call,cdr3_nt,cdr3_aa
TRBV27,many,TRBJ2-7,TRBD1,TGTGCCAGCAGTTCCTACAGGGGGATTTCCGGGCAGTACTTC,CASSSYRGISGQYF
TRBV2,many,TRBJ2-1,-,TGTGCCAGCAGTGAAGGCGGGACGGCCTCCTACAATGAGCAGTTCTTC,CASSEGGTASYNEQFF
TRBV20-1,few,TRBJ1-2,-,TGCAGTGCTAGAGACTACGAACTGAGTGGCTACACCTTC,CSARDYELSGYTF
TRBV6-1,few,TRBJ2-3,-,TGTGCCACCTCCCCGGGGAGCACCGATACGCAGTATTTT,CATSPGSTDTQYF
TRBV13,many,TRBJ2-1,TRBD2,TGTGCCAGCAGCAGTAGCGGGATATATCTTGAGCAGTTCTTC,CASSSSGIYLEQFF
TRBV24-1,many,TRBJ2-7,TRBD1,TGTGCCACCAGTGATTCCTTGGACGCGGGACAGGGAGGATACGAGCAGTACTTC,CATSDSLDAGQGGYEQYF
TRBV12-3/TRBV12-4,many,TRBJ2-5,-,TGTGCCAGCAGTCGACAGGTGGAGACCCAGTACTTC,CASSRQVETQYF
TRBV6-1,many,TRBJ1-5,-,TGTGCCAGCAGCCCCGACCCCGGTCAGCCCCAGCATTTT,CASSPDPGQPQHF
TRBV27,many,TRBJ2-1,TRBD2,TGTGCCAGCCGCCCGGGACTAGCCTGGGGGGAGCAGTTCTTC,CASRPGLAWGEQFF
TRBV2,many,TRBJ1-1,-,TGTGCCAGCAAAGGTGGGGGAATAACTTTCTTT,CASKGGGITFF
TRBV6-2/TRBV6-3,many,TRBJ2-1,-,TGTGCCAGCAGGACCTGGGGTTCGAGCTCCTACAATGAGCAGTTCTTC,CASRTWGSSSYNEQFF
TRBV2,few,TRBJ2-7,TRBD1,TGTGTCAGCAGTGGTTCTCTCCGGGACAGGGTTTCCTACGAGCAGTACTTC,CVSSGSLRDRVSYEQYF
TRBV6-2/TRBV6-3,few,TRBJ2-2,-,TGTGCCAGCAGTTCTGCCGGCGGGGAGCTGTTTTTT,CASSSAGGELFF
TRBV2,once,TRBJ2-3,TRBD2,TGTGCCAGCAGTGAGACTAGCGGGACGCGTGCAGATACGCAGTATTTT,CASSETSGTRADTQYF
TRBV7-9,many,TRBJ2-1,TRBD2,TGTGCCAGCAGCGCCAGCGGGAGCTCCTACAATGAGCAGTTCTTC,CASSASGSSYNEQFF
TRBV4-2,-,TRBJ2-5,-,TGTGCCAGCAGGTTGGAGGGAGGGGGCACGGAGACCCAGTACTTC,CASRLEGGGTETQYF
TRBV19,few,TRBJ2-7,TRBD1,TGTGCCAGTAGTACGGGACAGACCTACGAGCAGTACTTC,CASSTGQTYEQYF
TRBV4-1,many,TRBJ1-4,TRBD1,TGCGCCAGCAGCCAAAATAGTTTCGGGACAGCCGAAAAACTGTTTTTT,CASSQNSFGTAEKLFF
TRBV29-1,many,TRBJ2-3,-,TGCAGCGTCGGAGGGGCTTATCAGGCAGATACGCAGTATTTT,CSVGGAYQADTQYF
TRBV20-1,-,TRBJ1-6,-,TGCAGTGCTAGAGGGGACGGTAATTCACCCCTCCACTTT,CSARGDGNSPLHF
TRBV28,-,TRBJ2-7,TRBD2,TGTGCCAGCAGTTTAGTTGGAGCGGGAGTCGAGCAGTACTTC,CASSLVGAGVEQYF
TRBV28,many,TRBJ2-5,TRBD1,TGTGCCAGCAGTTTAGGGATAGACAGGGGCAGGGAGACCCAGTACTTC,CASSLGIDRGRETQYF
TRBV20-1,many,TRBJ1-4,-,TGCAGTGCTTACGACAGGCGGGCAAATGAAAAACTGTTTTTT,CSAYDRRANEKLFF
TRBV20-1,-,TRBJ2-7,-,TGCAGTGCTAGAAAGGGACACGGACTGCAATACGAGCAGTACTTC,CSARKGHGLQYEQYF
TRBV24-1,many,TRBJ1-1,-,TGTGCCACCAGTGATAGGGGCAGACCGAACACTGAAGCTTTCTTT,CATSDRGRPNTEAFF
TRBV2,once,TRBJ1-2,TRBD1,TGTGCCAGCAGTGAAAAGGGACAGGGAGCCCACGGCTACACCTTC,CASSEKGQGAHGYTF
TRBV29-1,-,TRBJ2-3,-,TGCAGCTTCAGGCAGAGCACAGATACGCAGTATTTT,CSFRQSTDTQYF
TRBV11-3,many,TRBJ2-4,-,TGTGCCAGCAGCCTCTCCAGGGGAAACATTCAGTACTTC,CASSLSRGNIQYF
TRBV9,many,TRBJ2-5,-,TGTGCCAGCAGCCCCAGCCCGGGGGTCCAAGAGACCCAGTACTTC,CASSPSPGVQETQYF
TRBV28,many,TRBJ2-7,-,TGTGCCAGCAGTTTGAAACTCTTATACGAGCAGTACTTC,CASSLKLLYEQYF
TRBV3-1,many,TRBJ1-1,-,TGTGCCAGCAGCAGTAAGGACGATAAAGCTTTCTTT,CASSSKDDKAFF
TRBV5-6,few,TRBJ2-1,TRBD1,TGTGCCAGCAGCCGTTCTACAGGGGGCAGTGAGCAGTTCTTC,CASSRSTGGSEQFF
TRBV12-3/TRBV12-4,many,TRBJ1-1,-,TGTGCCAGCAGTTTAGAGGGAGACACTGAAGCTTTCTTT,CASSLEGDTEAFF
TRBV15,many,TRBJ2-5,-,TGTGCCACCAGCAGAGAGGGGAGGGAGACCCAGTACTTC,CATSREGRETQYF
TRBV6-2/TRBV6-3,many,TRBJ2-3,-,TGTGCCAGCAGTGAAGGAAGAGCAGATACGCAGTATTTT,CASSEGRADTQYF